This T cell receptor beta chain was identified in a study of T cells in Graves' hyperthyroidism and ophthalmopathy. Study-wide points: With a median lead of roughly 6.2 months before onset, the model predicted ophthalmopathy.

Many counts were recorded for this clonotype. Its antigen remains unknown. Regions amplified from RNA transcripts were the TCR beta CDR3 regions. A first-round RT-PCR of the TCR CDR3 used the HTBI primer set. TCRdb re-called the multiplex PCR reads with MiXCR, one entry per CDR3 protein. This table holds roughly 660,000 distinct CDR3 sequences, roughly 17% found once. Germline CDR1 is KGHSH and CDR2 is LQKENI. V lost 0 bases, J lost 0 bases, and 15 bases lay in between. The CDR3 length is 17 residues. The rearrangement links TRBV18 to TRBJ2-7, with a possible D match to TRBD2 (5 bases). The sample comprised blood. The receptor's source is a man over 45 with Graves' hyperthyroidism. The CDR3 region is CASSPPISLGSSYEQYF. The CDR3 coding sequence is TGTGCCAGCTCACCACCCATTAGTCTGGGGAGCTCCTACGAGCAGTACTTC.